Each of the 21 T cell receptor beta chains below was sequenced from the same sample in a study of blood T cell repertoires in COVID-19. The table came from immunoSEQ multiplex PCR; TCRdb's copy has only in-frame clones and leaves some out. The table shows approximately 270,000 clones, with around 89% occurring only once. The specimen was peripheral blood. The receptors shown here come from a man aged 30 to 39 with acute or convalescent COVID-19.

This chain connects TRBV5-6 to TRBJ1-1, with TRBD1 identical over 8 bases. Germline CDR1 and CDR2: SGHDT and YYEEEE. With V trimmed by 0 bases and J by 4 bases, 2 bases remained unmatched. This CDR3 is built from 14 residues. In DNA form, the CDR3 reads TGTGCCAGCAGCTTGGTACAGGGGGGCACTGAAGCTTTCTTT. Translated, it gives CASSLVQGGTEAFF.

Written as DNA, the CDR3 is TGTGCCAGTAGTATAAGCCAGGGGAGAAATTCACCCCTCCACTTT. This codes for CASSISQGRNSPLHF. The gene calls are TRBV19 and TRBJ1-6; tentative D call: TRBD1 (6 bases). Deletions cut 2 bases from V and 7 bases from J, with 12 bases between. CDR1 is LNHDA, CDR2 SQIVND, per germline (reference sequence). This CDR3 is built from 15 residues.

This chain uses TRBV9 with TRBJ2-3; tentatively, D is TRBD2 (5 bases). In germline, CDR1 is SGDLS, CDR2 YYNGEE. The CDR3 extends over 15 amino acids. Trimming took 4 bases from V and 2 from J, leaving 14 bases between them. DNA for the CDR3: TGTGCCAGCAGCAAGGCGGGCCTACCCACAGATACGCAGTATTTT. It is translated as CASSKAGLPTDTQYF.

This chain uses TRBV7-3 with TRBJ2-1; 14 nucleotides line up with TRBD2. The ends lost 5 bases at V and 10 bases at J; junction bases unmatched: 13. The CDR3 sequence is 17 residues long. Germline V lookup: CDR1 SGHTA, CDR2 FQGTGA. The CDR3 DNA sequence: TGTGCCAGCAGCCCACAGTGGACTAGCGGGAGGTCCCCGGAGCAGTTCTTC. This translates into CASSPQWTSGRSPEQFF.

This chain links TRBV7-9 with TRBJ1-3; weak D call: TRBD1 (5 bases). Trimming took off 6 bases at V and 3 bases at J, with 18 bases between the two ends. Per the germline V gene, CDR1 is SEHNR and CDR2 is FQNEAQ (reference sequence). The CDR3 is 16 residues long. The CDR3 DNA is TGTGCCAGCAGTTACGTTGGGGCCTGGAATGGAAACACCATATATTTT. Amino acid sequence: CASSYVGAWNGNTIYF.

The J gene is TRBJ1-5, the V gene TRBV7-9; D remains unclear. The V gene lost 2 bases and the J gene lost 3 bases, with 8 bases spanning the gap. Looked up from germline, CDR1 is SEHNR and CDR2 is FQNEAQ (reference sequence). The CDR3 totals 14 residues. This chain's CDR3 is CASSLLAVNQPQHF. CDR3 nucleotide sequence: TGTGCCAGCAGCTTATTGGCAGTCAATCAGCCCCAGCATTTT. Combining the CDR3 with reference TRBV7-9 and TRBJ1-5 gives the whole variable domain DTGVSQNPRHKITKRGQNVTFRCDPISEHNRLYWYRQTLGQGPEFLTYFQNEAQLEKSRLLSDRFSAERPKGSFSTLEIQRTEQGDSAMYLCASSLLAVNQPQHFGDGTRLSIL.

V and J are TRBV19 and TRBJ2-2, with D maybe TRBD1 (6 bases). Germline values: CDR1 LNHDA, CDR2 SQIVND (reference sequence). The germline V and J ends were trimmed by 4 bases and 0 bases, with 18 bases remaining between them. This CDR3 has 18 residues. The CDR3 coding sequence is TGTGCCAGTAGTACTAAAAAGGACAGACCCTCGAACACCGGGGAGCTGTTTTTT. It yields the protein CASSTKKDRPSNTGELFF.

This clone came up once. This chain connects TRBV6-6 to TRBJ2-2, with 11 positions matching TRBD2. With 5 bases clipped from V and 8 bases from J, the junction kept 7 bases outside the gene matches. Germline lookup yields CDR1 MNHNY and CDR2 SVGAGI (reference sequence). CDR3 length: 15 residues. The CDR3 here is CASSQIAGGPGELFF. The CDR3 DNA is TGTGCCAGCAGTCAGATAGCGGGGGGGCCGGGGGAGCTGTTTTTT.

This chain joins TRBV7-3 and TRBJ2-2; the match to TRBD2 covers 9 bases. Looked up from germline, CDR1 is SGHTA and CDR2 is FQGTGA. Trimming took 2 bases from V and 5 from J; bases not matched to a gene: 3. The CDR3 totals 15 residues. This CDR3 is CASSLGLAGTGELFF. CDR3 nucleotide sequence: TGTGCCAGCAGCTTAGGGCTAGCGGGGACCGGGGAGCTGTTTTTT.

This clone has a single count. CDR3 amino acids: CASSSAGAYLTISTDTQYF. In nucleotides, the CDR3 is TGTGCCAGCAGTTCAGCGGGGGCCTATCTAACCATAAGCACAGATACGCAGTATTTT. The rearrangement uses TRBV27 and TRBJ2-3; TRBD2 aligns across 8 bases. The CDR3 is 19 amino acids. CDR1 is MNHEY, CDR2 SMNVEV, per germline (reference sequence). Trimming took 4 bases from V and 0 from J; bases not matched to a gene: 15.

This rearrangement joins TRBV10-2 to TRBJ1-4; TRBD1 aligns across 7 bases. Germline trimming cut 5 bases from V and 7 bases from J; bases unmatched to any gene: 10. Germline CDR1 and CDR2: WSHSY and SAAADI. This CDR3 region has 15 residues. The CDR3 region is CASSRQGRGSEKLFF. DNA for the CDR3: TGCGCCAGCAGTAGACAGGGCCGCGGTAGTGAAAAACTGTTTTTT.

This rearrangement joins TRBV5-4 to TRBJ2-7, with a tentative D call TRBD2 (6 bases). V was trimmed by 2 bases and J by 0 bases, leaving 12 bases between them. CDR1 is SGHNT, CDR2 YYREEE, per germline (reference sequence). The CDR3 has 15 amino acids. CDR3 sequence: CASSFPGEVSYEQYF. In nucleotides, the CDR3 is TGTGCCAGCAGCTTTCCGGGAGAAGTCTCCTACGAGCAGTACTTC.

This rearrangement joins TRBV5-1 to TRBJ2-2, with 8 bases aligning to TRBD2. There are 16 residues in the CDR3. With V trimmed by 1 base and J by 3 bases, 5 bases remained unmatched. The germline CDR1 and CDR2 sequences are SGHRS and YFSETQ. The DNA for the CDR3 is TGCGCCAGCAGCTTGCTTCCAGCGGGAGACACCGGGGAGCTGTTTTTT. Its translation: CASSLLPAGDTGELFF.

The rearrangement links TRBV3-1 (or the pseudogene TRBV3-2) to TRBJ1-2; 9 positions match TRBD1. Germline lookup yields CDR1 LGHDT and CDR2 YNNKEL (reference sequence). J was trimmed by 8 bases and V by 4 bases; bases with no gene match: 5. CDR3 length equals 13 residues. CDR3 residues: CASSRRDREGYTF. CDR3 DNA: TGTGCCAGCAGCCGCCGGGACAGGGAGGGCTACACCTTC.

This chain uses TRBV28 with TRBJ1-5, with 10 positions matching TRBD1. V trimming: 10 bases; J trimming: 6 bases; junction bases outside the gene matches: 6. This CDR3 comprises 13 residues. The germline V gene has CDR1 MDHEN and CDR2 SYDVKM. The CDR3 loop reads CATGTGALQPQHF. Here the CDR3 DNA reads TGTGCCACCGGGACAGGGGCGCTTCAGCCCCAGCATTTT.

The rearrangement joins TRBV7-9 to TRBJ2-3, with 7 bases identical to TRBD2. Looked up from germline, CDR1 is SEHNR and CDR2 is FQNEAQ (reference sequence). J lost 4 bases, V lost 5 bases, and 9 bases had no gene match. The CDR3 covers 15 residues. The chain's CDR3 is CASSPRAGRADTQYF. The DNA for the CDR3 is TGTGCCAGCAGCCCCCGGGCGGGGAGGGCAGATACGCAGTATTTT.

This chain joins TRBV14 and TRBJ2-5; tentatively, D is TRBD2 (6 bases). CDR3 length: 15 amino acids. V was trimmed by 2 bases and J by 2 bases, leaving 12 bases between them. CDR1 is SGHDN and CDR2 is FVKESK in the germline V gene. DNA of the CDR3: TGTGCCAGCAGCCAATCAACCGGGGGACAAGAGACCCAGTACTTC. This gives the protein CASSQSTGGQETQYF.

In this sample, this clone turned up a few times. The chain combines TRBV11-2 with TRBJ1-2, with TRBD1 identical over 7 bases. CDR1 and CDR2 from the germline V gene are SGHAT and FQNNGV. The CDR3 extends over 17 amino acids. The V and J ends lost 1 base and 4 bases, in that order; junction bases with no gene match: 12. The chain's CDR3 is CASSLVVGRGRSYGYTF. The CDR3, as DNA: TGTGCCAGCAGCTTAGTAGTAGGCAGGGGGAGGAGCTATGGCTACACCTTC.

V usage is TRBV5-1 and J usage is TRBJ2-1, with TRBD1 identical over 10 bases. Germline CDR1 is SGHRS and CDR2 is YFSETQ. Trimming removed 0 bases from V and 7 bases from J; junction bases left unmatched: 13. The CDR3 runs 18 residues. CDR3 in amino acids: CASSLEFRDRGSLNEQFF. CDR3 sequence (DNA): TGCGCCAGCAGCTTGGAATTTAGGGACAGGGGAAGTTTGAATGAGCAGTTCTTC.

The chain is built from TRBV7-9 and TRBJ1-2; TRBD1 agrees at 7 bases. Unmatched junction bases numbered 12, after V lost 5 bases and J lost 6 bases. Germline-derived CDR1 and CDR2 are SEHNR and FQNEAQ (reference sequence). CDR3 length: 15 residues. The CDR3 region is CASSPTPDRENGYTF. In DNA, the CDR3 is TGTGCCAGCAGCCCAACCCCAGACAGGGAGAATGGCTACACCTTC.

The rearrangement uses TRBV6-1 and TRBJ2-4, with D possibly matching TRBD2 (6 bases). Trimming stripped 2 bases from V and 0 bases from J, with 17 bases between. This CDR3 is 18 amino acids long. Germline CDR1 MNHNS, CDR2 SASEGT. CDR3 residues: CASSEWTNPGLAKNIQYF. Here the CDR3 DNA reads TGTGCCAGCAGTGAATGGACTAACCCAGGGCTAGCCAAAAACATTCAGTACTTC.